This TCR beta chain was obtained from a study of blood T cell repertoires in COVID-19. The V gene lost 0 bases and the J gene lost 3 bases, with 6 bases spanning the gap. There are 13 residues in the CDR3. CDR1 is SQVTM and CDR2 is ANQGSEA in the germline V gene. Under the authors' procedure: Amplifying reference gene primers gave estimates of nucleated cell counts. Assay used: immunoSEQ multiplex PCR; TCRdb lists only in-frame clones, some missing. The V and J calls and the clone size are those of that table, but D and trimming were determined from the DNA. The repertoire holds about 120,000 clones, with 70% to 90% as singletons.

The chain recombines TRBV29-1 with TRBJ1-3; the D is unclear. The sample comprised peripheral blood. The source is a man between 40 and 49 years old with acute or convalescent COVID-19. The CDR3 bases are TGCAGCGTTGAAGATCCCCGTGGAAACACCATATATTTT. Translating it yields CSVEDPRGNTIYF.